This T cell receptor (beta chain) originates from a study of immune cell composition in non-small cell lung cancer (dated by TCRdb to 2016 to 2017). Broadly, across the study: Histologic subtype, mainly lung adenocarcinoma or squamous cell carcinoma, was assigned on the basis of H&E together with p63, CK5, Napsin A and TTF-1 immunohistochemistry. Supplementary cohort #1, approximately 11 lung adenocarcinoma cases, had paired tumour/lung TCR-beta sequencing and TIL populations generated to assess tumour reactivity. Adaptive Biotechnologies TCR-beta sequencing was carried out on 34 to 35 paired NSCLC tumour and non-adjacent lung specimens, as well as on 26 tumour-only specimens. Several tumour specimens with TCR-beta data were of rare histological subtypes and were excluded from the subtype comparisons.

Comment on this clone: Its antigen has not been determined. No qualities accompany the bases; no much larger clone lies one base away.

Broad study findings and their caveats: Across ten to eleven adenocarcinoma cases, the maximal tumour-associated clone frequency showed a strong correlation with TIL tumour reactivity, but overall clonality showed no such correlation. The reactivity cohort included only around eleven cases, and whether tumour-reactive clones share sequences with the dominant in vivo tumour-associated clones was not shown. Tumour-associated clones >0.5% occurred in nearly half of NSCLC cases: around 32% of adenocarcinomas versus 65% to 85% of squamous carcinomas. No significant correlation was found between smoking pack-years and tumour TCR-beta clonality.

Normal lung samples were non-adjacent lung tissue taken as far from the tumour as possible, at least 3 cm away, from the same patient. From frozen aliquots of unsorted single-cell suspensions, genomic DNA was isolated using the QIAamp DNA kit. Tissues arrived within 2 hours after resection and were immediately processed into single-cell suspensions. Tissue was broken up mechanically, digested enzymatically with DNase I, collagenase I and hyaluronidase for around 30 minutes at 37 degrees C, and then filtered and RBC-lysed. A two-step multiplex PCR was used to amplify TCR-beta CDR3 regions from genomic DNA, and Illumina-compatible adaptors were added in the second step. TCR-beta immunosequencing was performed on an Illumina platform as a commercial immunoSEQ service. From the authors' description of their analysis: Repertoires were described by productive clonality and by Top 10 Clones, which is the percentage of T-cell templates coming from the ten most frequent sequences. Productive clonality had a range of 0 to 1, where 1 means a monoclonal population. Tumour-associated clones were defined as sequences comprising at least 0.1% of tumour T-cell templates but absent from matched non-adjacent lung, identified via log10 scatter plots. Analyses were done in GraphPad Prism7 and R, with Student's t-tests for two-group comparisons, ANOVA for stages, and linear regression for relationships. Drawn from immuneACCESS, this table holds only the in-frame rearrangements with V and J called that TCRdb kept. Clones are partly lost; checked studies trace under half to an unresolved V gene and leave the rest unexplained. D and trimming come from the DNA, and the V and J calls and clone size come from that table. The sample has around 7,000 clones on record, roughly 86% of them singletons. 12% of the sample goes to the ten largest clones.

The CDR1 and CDR2 encoded by the germline V gene (reference sequence) are SGHKS and YYEKEE. V and J lose 0 bases and 6 bases, and a span of 25 bases separates them. Including cysteine and phenylalanine, the CDR3 has 19 amino acids. Only CDR3 DNA remains: 57 bases, in frame from the first base. The chain is made from TRBV5-5 and TRBJ2-4, and TRBD1 may be the D gene, going by 6 matching bases. What was sequenced was non-adjacent lung tissue. The receptor was isolated from a human donor with non-small cell lung cancer. The CDR3 has the sequence CASSLEGSGVSGLGNIQYF. The DNA is as follows: TGTGCCAGCAGCTTGGAGGGGTCAGGGGTCTCCGGCTTAGGAAACATTCAGTACTTC.